A single sample is the source of the 17 T cell receptor beta chains below, sequenced in a study. Cells sorted as Tregs were CD4+, CD25+ and CD127-/low. MiXCR, applied by TCRdb to the 5' RACE reads, yields one record per CDR3 protein. The sample shows approximately 170 distinct CDR3 sequences, around 93% of them seen only once. The source material was tumor-infiltrating Tregs sorted from the breast tumor. Receptors originate from a female donor with breast cancer.

Comment on this clonotype: Because the library targeted alpha chains, this beta chain is an off-target read whose size means little. The rearrangement links TRBV20-1 to TRBJ2-7, with 13 positions matching TRBD2. The trim removed 7 bases at V and 7 bases at J, leaving 13 bases unmatched. The CDR3 runs to 15 residues. Germline loops: CDR1 DFQATT, CDR2 SNEGSKA (reference sequence). The CDR3: CSGSFTSGRAEEQYF. The CDR3 DNA sequence: TGCAGTGGATCGTTCACTAGCGGGAGGGCCGAAGAGCAGTACTTC.

This clonotype appeared a single time. One junction end disagrees with the germline gene, perhaps due to a read error. This beta chain is an unintended read in a library built for alpha chains; its size means little. The rearrangement uses TRBV5-1 and TRBJ1-2; TRBD1 matches at 7 bases. Germline CDR1 and CDR2: SGHRS and YFSETQ. This CDR3 is built from 17 residues. The CDR3 spells CASSWSTGSLAFGGYTF. CDR3 DNA sequence: TGCGCCAGCAGCTGGTCGACAGGGTCGCTCGCCTTTGGTGGCTACACCTTT.

This clonotype was seen only a few times. Since it is a stray read in a library aimed at alpha chains, this beta chain has a size that is not meaningful. The genes are TRBV11-2 and TRBJ2-5, with D maybe TRBD2 (5 bases). Germline CDR1 is SGHAT and CDR2 is FQNNGV. Trimming took off 2 bases at V and 5 bases at J, with 18 bases between the two ends. The CDR3 has 16 residues. The CDR3 DNA sequence: TGTGCCAGCAGCTTACAACCGGGAACCCAAGGGGAGACCCAGTACTTC. Its protein is CASSLQPGTQGETQYF.

About this clonotype itself: As an off-target read in a library built for alpha chains, this beta chain has a frequency of little significance. This sequence joins TRBV7-8 and TRBJ2-1; D is uncertain. This CDR3 is built from 14 residues. V was trimmed by 4 bases and J by 2 bases, leaving 9 bases between them. Germline lookup yields CDR1 SGHVS and CDR2 FQNEAQ. The CDR3 DNA reads TGTGCCAGCAGCTATTCAAGGGCCTACAATGAGCAGTTCTTC. It encodes CASSYSRAYNEQFF.

A word on this clonotype: This beta chain came through as a stray read in a library set up for alpha chains, and its size says little. The gene calls are TRBV10-1 and TRBJ2-1; D gene ambiguous. Germline assignment: CDR1 WNHNN and CDR2 SYGVQD (reference sequence). V was shortened by 3 bases and J by 0 bases, with 9 bases between the two germline ends. The CDR3 extends over 15 amino acids. The CDR3 nucleotides read TGCGCCAGCAGTGACGGGCCGGGCTCCTACAATGAGCAGTTCTTC. As protein: CASSDGPGSYNEQFF.

In its sample, this clonotype was seen once. Because this beta chain is a stray read in a library intended to capture alpha chains, its abundance should not be given much weight. The chain combines TRBV12-3 or TRBV12-4 with TRBJ1-2; D is unclear. The CDR3 has 13 amino acids. Trimming removed 7 bases from V and 1 base from J, with 10 bases in between. Here the CDR3 DNA reads TGTGCCAGCACCTCCTACCTTAACTATGGCTACACCTTC. Amino acids: CASTSYLNYGYTF.

Worth noting for this clonotype: The library was designed around alpha chains, so this beta chain is a stray read whose abundance carries little weight. The J gene is TRBJ1-2, the V gene TRBV12-3 or TRBV12-4; 12 positions match TRBD1. V shed 5 bases and J 8 bases; nucleotides not matched to a gene: 6. This CDR3 has 14 amino acids. CDR3 in amino acids: CASSRPGTGGGYTF. The CDR3 DNA reads as TGTGCCAGCAGTCGCCCGGGGACAGGGGGCGGCTACACCTTC.

Concerning this clonotype itself: Found in a library prepared for alpha chains, this beta chain is an off-target read, and its abundance has little meaning. The J gene is TRBJ1-2, the V gene TRBV12-3 or TRBV12-4; 7 bases line up with TRBD1. The trim removed 6 bases at V and 3 bases at J, leaving 13 bases unmatched. The CDR3 extends over 16 amino acids. The CDR3 nucleotides are TGTGCCAGCAGCCTCTTGTGGGCAGGGGGGGACTATGGCTACACCTTC. It encodes CASSLLWAGGDYGYTF.

Turning to this clonotype: The library was prepared for alpha chains; this beta chain is a stray read, so its frequency means little. The chain recombines TRBV5-1 with TRBJ1-1; D is ambiguous. Trimming removed 0 bases from V and 3 bases from J, with 9 bases in between. CDR1 is SGHRS, CDR2 YFSETQ, per germline. This CDR3 has 14 amino acids. The CDR3 region has the DNA TGCGCCAGCAGCTTGGCCAAGGGTTACACTGAAGCTTTCTTT. This translates into CASSLAKGYTEAFF.

Comments on this clonotype: With the library built for alpha chains, this beta chain is off target and its frequency is not meaningful. The V gene is TRBV6-6, the J gene TRBJ2-4; D is uncertain. CDR1 and CDR2 from the germline V gene are MNHNY and SVGAGI (reference sequence). Between the trimmed V and J ends, which lost 0 bases and 0 bases, there was a span of 9 bases. This CDR3 comprises 16 residues. In DNA, the CDR3 is TGTGCCAGCAGTTACTCGGGTTTTTTAGCCAAAAACATTCAGTACTTC. Protein: CASSYSGFLAKNIQYF.

On this clonotype: Germline is not matched at one junction end, which may reflect a read error. The size of this beta chain means little, since it is a stray read in a library made for alpha chains. V is TRBV11-1 and J is TRBJ2-1; 7 bases are shared with TRBD2. CDR1 is SGHAT, CDR2 FQDESV, per germline (reference sequence). The CDR3 sequence is 15 residues long. The CDR3 DNA is TGCGCCAGCAGCTTAGGACGCCGGGGGGACAATGAGCAGTTCTTC. It encodes CASSLGRRGDNEQFF.

The sample holds a few counts of this clonotype. Found in a library prepared for alpha chains, this beta chain is an off-target read, and its abundance has little meaning. The J gene is TRBJ1-2, the V gene TRBV12-3 or TRBV12-4; TRBD1 might be the D (5 bases). CDR3 length: 13 residues. The V gene lost 8 bases and the J gene lost 6 bases, with 16 bases spanning the gap. CDR3 sequence: CASVYRKRDGYTF. DNA for the CDR3: TGTGCCAGCGTCTACAGGAAAAGGGATGGCTACACCTTC.

Remarks on this clonotype: For a library built for alpha chains, this beta chain is a stray read; little rests on its size. The chain joins TRBV7-8 to TRBJ1-5; unclear D gene. Germline V gene lookup returns CDR1 SGHVS and CDR2 FQNEAQ. The CDR3 is 18 amino acids. The V end lost 0 bases, the J end lost 0 bases, and 15 bases lay between the germline ends. CDR3 sequence: CASSLARFGVGSNQPQHF. The CDR3, as DNA: TGTGCCAGCAGCTTAGCGCGGTTCGGGGTCGGTAGCAATCAGCCCCAGCATTTT.

With respect to this clonotype: A library made for alpha chains picked up this beta chain off target, so its size means little. The chain links TRBV6-5 to TRBJ1-2; a possible D gene is TRBD1 (5 bases). CDR1 MNHEY and CDR2 SVGAGI come from the germline V gene. With 5 bases removed from V and 8 bases from J, the gap between germline ends came to 27 bases. CDR3 length: 17 amino acids. This CDR3 is CASSLRPGSRAGGGYTF. CDR3 nucleotides: TGTGCCAGCAGTCTACGACCCGGTTCAAGGGCCGGGGGGGGCTACACCTTC.

On this clonotype itself: This beta chain turned up in a library designed for alpha chains; as an off-target read, its abundance says little. The chain links TRBV14 to TRBJ2-5; D perhaps matches TRBD2 (6 bases). This CDR3 has 13 amino acids. V was clipped by 4 bases and J by 5 bases, with 11 bases between them. Looked up from germline, CDR1 is SGHDN and CDR2 is FVKESK. The CDR3 coding sequence is TGTGCCAGCAGCCCGACGGCGGGGGAGACCCAGTACTTC. Translation gives CASSPTAGETQYF.

This clonotype was counted between two and nine times. Little can be read into the size of this beta chain, an off-target read in a library designed for alpha chains. The rearrangement links TRBV12-3 or TRBV12-4 to TRBJ1-2; D remains unclear. Deletions cut 5 bases from V and 7 bases from J, with 17 bases between. The length of the CDR3 is 14 residues. The chain's CDR3 is CASSHTALTGGYTF. Written as DNA, the CDR3 is TGTGCCAGCAGTCACACCGCTCTGACCGGTGGCTACACCTTC.

Remarks on this clonotype: One end of the junction varies from germline; a read error may be responsible. Since it is a stray read in a library aimed at alpha chains, this beta chain has a size that is not meaningful. The chain joins TRBV6-6 to TRBJ1-4, with 8 bases lining up with TRBD1. Germline V gene sequence: CDR1 MNHNY, CDR2 SVGAGI (reference sequence). CDR3 size: 14 residues. CDR3 residues: CASSHRDRNVKLFF. The DNA of the CDR3 is TGTGCCAGCAGCCACCGGGACAGGAATGTAAAACTGTTTTTT.